What follows is one T cell receptor (beta chain) and its context. Germline CDR1 MNHEY, CDR2 SVGAGI. V lost 3 bases and J lost 0, with 9 bases in between. This CDR3 spans 14 amino acids. The data are from a study of blood T cell repertoires in COVID-19. Study information: The United States, Italy and Spain were the sources of the acute and convalescent COVID-19 samples. T cells, B-cell-depleted T cells, or PBMCs provided the cDNA or gDNA that served as material.

Per the original data handling: Amplification from reference gene primers served as the basis for estimated nucleated cell counts. Method: immunoSEQ multiplex PCR; TCRdb's copy keeps in-frame clones and lacks some. V, J and clone size were drawn from that table, and D and trimming were deduced from the DNA. The sample has 65,000 to 75,000 clones, roughly 80% seen once. The TCR originated in a man aged 80 or over with acute or convalescent COVID-19. The V gene is TRBV6-5, the J gene TRBJ2-7; D unclear. The sequenced material came from peripheral blood. The CDR3 nucleotides read TGTGCCAGCAGTTATCAAGAGAACTCCTACGAGCAGTACTTC. It specifies CASSYQENSYEQYF.